This TCR beta chain was recovered during a study of blood T cells in healthy people across ages. The table lists this clonotype with a few counts. Antigen unknown. A second PCR of 7 to 11 cycles used a sample-barcoded 5' primer and a J-beta primer mix. TCRdb reanalysed the 5' RACE reads using MiXCR and keeps one entry per CDR3 protein. The sample has over a million distinct CDR3 sequences, 42% seen once; the top ten hold approximately 7.9%. The CDR3 length is 12 residues. Trimming cost V 0 bases and J 5 bases, with 2 bases left between them. Looked up from germline, CDR1 is LGHNA and CDR2 is YNFKEQ. Regarding the study as a whole: More naive CD4+ cells and higher diversity were found in long-lived than in aged donors.

The chain couples TRBV4-2 to TRBJ2-4; D uncertain. Sequenced: blood. The clonotype originates from a woman under 30 in good health. The CDR3 nucleotides are TGTGCCAGCAGCCAAGAGGAAAACATTCAGTACTTC. Its translation: CASSQEENIQYF.